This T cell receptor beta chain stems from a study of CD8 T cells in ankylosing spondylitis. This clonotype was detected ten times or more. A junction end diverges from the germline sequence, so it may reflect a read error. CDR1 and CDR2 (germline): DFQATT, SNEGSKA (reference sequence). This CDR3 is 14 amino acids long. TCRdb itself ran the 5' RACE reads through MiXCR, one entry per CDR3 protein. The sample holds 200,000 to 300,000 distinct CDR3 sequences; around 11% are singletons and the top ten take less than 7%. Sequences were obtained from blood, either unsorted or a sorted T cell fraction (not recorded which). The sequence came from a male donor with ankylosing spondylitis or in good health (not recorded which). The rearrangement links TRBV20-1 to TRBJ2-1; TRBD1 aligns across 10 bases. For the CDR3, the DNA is TGCAGTGCTCGAGACAGGGGGCGAAAAATTGAGCAGTTCTTC. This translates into CSARDRGRKIEQFF.